This entry concerns a single TCR beta chain. A read error may account for a junction end that differs from germline. The data derive from a study of cytomegalovirus exposure and HLA in healthy donors. Germline V lookup: CDR1 LNHDA, CDR2 SQIVND (reference sequence). The CDR3 spans 14 residues. It was with 60 Vbeta and 13 Jbeta primers that the PCR ran. Authors' analysis steps: An analysis that came later counted 80 million or so unique TCR beta chains, approximately 10 million shared. Sequencing was performed with immunoSEQ multiplex PCR; in TCRdb, only in-frame clones are kept and a portion is missing. Clone size and V and J calls were adopted from that table, with D and trimming inferred from the DNA. The sample contains 130,000 to 150,000 clones, just under 80% of which appear only once.

The sample taken for sequencing was PBMCs. The sequence came from a man aged 30 to 39 in good health and CMV-seronegative. The gene calls are TRBV19 and TRBJ1-1, with a weak D call TRBD1 (6 bases). The CDR3 nucleotides are TGTGCCAGTAGTACAGACTCCGGGACACCTCTTAAGAATTTT. Translation gives CASSTDSGTPLKNF.